One and the same sample provided the 8 T cell receptor beta chains below, sequenced in a study of T cell changes during pregnancy in multiple sclerosis. This table comes from immunoSEQ multiplex PCR, and its TCRdb copy is limited to in-frame clones, with some not included. The sample consists of 35,000 to 55,000 clones, 89% of them appearing once. The source material was CD4+ T cells from peripheral blood mononuclear cells, sampled after pregnancy. Every receptor here comes from a female donor with multiple sclerosis, enrolled in a pregnancy study.

This chain links TRBV18 with TRBJ2-1, with TRBD1 matching 8 bases. CDR1 and CDR2 (germline): KGHSH, LQKENI. After removal of 6 bases from V and 2 bases from J, the junction contained 9 bases not matched to a gene. The CDR3 totals 16 residues. The CDR3 region is CASSPGTGVAYNEQFF. CDR3 DNA: TGTGCCAGCTCTCCTGGGACAGGCGTCGCCTACAATGAGCAGTTCTTC.

The CDR3 spells CSAAATSRGDNEQFF. DNA of the CDR3: TGCAGCGCTGCCGCGACTAGCAGGGGAGACAATGAGCAGTTCTTC. V gene TRBV29-1 combines with J gene TRBJ2-1; D may be TRBD2 (7 bases). Trimming stripped 7 bases from V and 5 bases from J, with 21 bases between. The germline gives CDR1 SQVTM, CDR2 ANQGSEA. The CDR3 extends over 15 amino acids.

The chain links TRBV29-1 to TRBJ1-2; 7 nucleotides match TRBD1. V was pared by 6 bases and J by 8 bases, with 12 bases of the junction left unmatched. This CDR3 spans 13 amino acids. The V gene's germline CDR1 is SQVTM and CDR2 ANQGSEA. The CDR3 here is CSVELQGWGGYTF. The CDR3 nucleotides are TGCAGCGTAGAACTACAGGGGTGGGGAGGCTACACCTTC.

The V gene is TRBV10-1, the J gene TRBJ2-7, with 9 bases aligning to TRBD2. Germline CDR1 is WNHNN and CDR2 is SYGVQD (reference sequence). The CDR3 contains 17 residues. V lost 6 bases, J lost 1 base, and 13 bases stayed unmatched. The CDR3 sequence: CASSGTSRRSGSYEQYF. CDR3 coding DNA: TGCGCCAGCAGCGGGACTAGCCGACGCTCAGGGTCCTACGAGCAGTACTTC.

The CDR3 bases are TGTGCCAGCAGCTTAGCATTGGCGGGAGGGGAGACCCAGTACTTC. Translated: CASSLALAGGETQYF. The J gene is TRBJ2-5, the V gene TRBV11-2, with 9 nucleotides matching TRBD2. Germline-derived CDR1 and CDR2 are SGHAT and FQNNGV. The ends lost 1 base at V and 5 bases at J; junction bases unmatched: 5. This CDR3 has 15 amino acids.

The rearrangement joins TRBV6-5 to TRBJ1-2; 7 bases align to TRBD1. The CDR3 is 14 amino acids. V lost 6 bases, J lost 4 bases, and 8 bases stayed unmatched. Germline CDR1 is MNHEY and CDR2 is SVGAGI. The CDR3 bases are TGTGCCAGCAGAGGGTCGCAGGGGGTCTATGGCTACACCTTC. It translates to CASRGSQGVYGYTF.

This chain joins TRBV4-1 and TRBJ2-7; D is possibly TRBD2 (6 bases). Germline-derived CDR1 and CDR2 are MGHRA and YSYEKL. The CDR3 sequence is 15 residues long. V lost 1 base and J 2 bases, leaving 12 bases between the germline ends. The chain's CDR3 is CASSQGLVETYEQYF. The CDR3 DNA sequence: TGCGCCAGCAGCCAAGGACTAGTGGAGACCTACGAGCAGTACTTC.

V is TRBV5-1 and J is TRBJ2-3; D is possibly TRBD2 (6 bases). The CDR3 contains 14 residues. V dropped 0 bases and J dropped 4 bases, with 9 bases sitting between them. Germline V gives CDR1 SGHRS, CDR2 YFSETQ. This CDR3 reads CASSLGLDPDTQYF. DNA of the CDR3: TGCGCCAGCAGCTTGGGACTAGATCCAGATACGCAGTATTTT.